These 5 T cell receptor beta chains were all obtained from the same sample, sequenced in a study of cytomegalovirus exposure and HLA in healthy donors. Primers included in the PCR were 60 Vbeta and 13 Jbeta primers. Data came from immunoSEQ multiplex PCR; TCRdb stores just in-frame clones and leaves some out. The table has some 170,000 clones, roughly 79% seen once. Sequencing input: PBMCs. All receptors come from a man aged 35 to 55 in good health and CMV-seropositive.

This chain links TRBV5-4 with TRBJ2-7, with TRBD2 identical over 7 bases. V gave up 4 bases and J gave up 7 bases; unmatched junction bases: 11. Germline V gene lookup returns CDR1 SGHNT and CDR2 YYREEE (reference sequence). CDR3 length equals 14 residues. The CDR3 reads CASSPMGVGGEQYF. In DNA form, the CDR3 reads TGTGCCAGCAGCCCTATGGGGGTCGGGGGGGAGCAGTACTTC.

The V gene is TRBV5-5, the J gene TRBJ2-7, with TRBD1 matching over 10 bases. V lost 4 bases to trimming and J lost 2 bases; unmatched junction nucleotides: 3. Germline-derived CDR1 and CDR2 are SGHKS and YYEKEE (reference sequence). CDR3 length equals 14 residues. The CDR3 protein is CASSRTGGTYEQYF. The CDR3 nucleotides read TGTGCCAGCAGCAGGACAGGGGGGACCTACGAGCAGTACTTC.

The CDR3 DNA follows: TGTGCCAGCAGTAGGCTAGCGGCCTACAATGAGCAGTTCTTC. Translation gives CASSRLAAYNEQFF. The chain uses TRBV2 and TRBJ2-1; 7 bases fit TRBD2. CDR1 and CDR2 (germline): SNHLY, FYNNEI. This CDR3 has 14 residues. V gave up 5 bases and J gave up 2 bases; unmatched junction bases: 3. Full variable domain (outside the CDR3, taken from reference TRBV2 and TRBJ2-1): EPEVTQTPSHQVTQMGQEVILRCVPISNHLYFYWYRQILGQKVEFLVSFYNNEISEKSEIFDDQFSVERPDGSNFTLKIRSTKLEDSAMYFCASSRLAAYNEQFFGPGTRLTVL.

The chain couples TRBV30 to TRBJ2-2; 9 nucleotides line up with TRBD2. Germline values: CDR1 GTSNPN, CDR2 SVGIG (reference sequence). The CDR3 is 17 amino acids. With V trimmed by 0 bases and J by 5 bases, 10 bases remained unmatched. CDR3: CAWSVWASGIETGELFF. As DNA, the CDR3 is TGTGCCTGGAGTGTCTGGGCTAGCGGGATCGAGACCGGGGAGCTGTTTTTT.

Of note for this clone: The sample holds other DNA sequences that translate to the same CDR3. This chain links TRBV5-1 with TRBJ2-3, with D possibly being TRBD1 (5 bases). The ends were cut back, 2 bases at V and 4 bases at J, with 8 bases in the middle. CDR3 length equals 13 residues. Germline CDR1 SGHRS, CDR2 YFSETQ. The DNA for the CDR3 is TGCGCCAGCAGCTTCTCAGGGTCAGATACGCAGTATTTT. Its translation is CASSFSGSDTQYF.